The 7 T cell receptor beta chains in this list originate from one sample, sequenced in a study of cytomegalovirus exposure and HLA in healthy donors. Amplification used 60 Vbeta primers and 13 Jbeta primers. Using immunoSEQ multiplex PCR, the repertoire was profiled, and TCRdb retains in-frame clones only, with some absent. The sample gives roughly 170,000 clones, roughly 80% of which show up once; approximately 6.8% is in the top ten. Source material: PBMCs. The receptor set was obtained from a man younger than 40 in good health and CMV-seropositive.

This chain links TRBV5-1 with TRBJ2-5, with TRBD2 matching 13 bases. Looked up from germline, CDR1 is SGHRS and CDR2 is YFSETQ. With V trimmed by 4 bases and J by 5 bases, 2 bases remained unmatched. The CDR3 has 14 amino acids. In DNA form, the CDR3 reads TGCGCCAGCAGCAGGGGACTAGCGGGGGAGACCCAGTACTTC. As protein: CASSRGLAGETQYF. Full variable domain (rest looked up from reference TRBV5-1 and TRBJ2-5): KAGVTQTPRYLIKTRGQQVTLSCSPISGHRSVSWYQQTPGQGLQFLFEYFSETQRNKGNFPGRFSGRQFSNSRSEMNVSTLELGDSALYLCASSRGLAGETQYFGPGTRLLVL.

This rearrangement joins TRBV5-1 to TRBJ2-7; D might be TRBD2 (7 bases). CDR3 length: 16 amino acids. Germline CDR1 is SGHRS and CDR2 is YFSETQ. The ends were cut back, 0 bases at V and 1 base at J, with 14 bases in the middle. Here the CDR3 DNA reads TGCGCCAGCAGCTTGGACGGGGGGCGAAATTCCTACGAGCAGTACTTC. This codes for CASSLDGGRNSYEQYF.

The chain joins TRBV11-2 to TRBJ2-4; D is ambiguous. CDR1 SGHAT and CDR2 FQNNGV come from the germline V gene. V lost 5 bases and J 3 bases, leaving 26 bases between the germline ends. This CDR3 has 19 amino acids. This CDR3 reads CASSPLSNHPAIGKNIQYF. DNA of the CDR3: TGTGCCAGCAGCCCACTATCCAATCACCCTGCAATTGGCAAAAACATTCAGTACTTC.

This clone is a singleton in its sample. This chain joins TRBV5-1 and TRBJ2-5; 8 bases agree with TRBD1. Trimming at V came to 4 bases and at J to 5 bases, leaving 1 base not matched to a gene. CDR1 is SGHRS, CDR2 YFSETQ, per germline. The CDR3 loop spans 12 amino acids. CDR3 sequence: CASSRTGETQYF. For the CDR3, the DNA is TGCGCCAGCAGCAGGACAGGGGAGACCCAGTACTTC.

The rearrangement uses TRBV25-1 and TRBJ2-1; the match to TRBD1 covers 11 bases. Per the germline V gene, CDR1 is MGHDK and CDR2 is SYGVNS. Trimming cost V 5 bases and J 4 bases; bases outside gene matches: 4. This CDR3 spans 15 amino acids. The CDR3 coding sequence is TGTGCCAGCAGTCTGGGACAGGGGGTTTACAATGAGCAGTTCTTC. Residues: CASSLGQGVYNEQFF.

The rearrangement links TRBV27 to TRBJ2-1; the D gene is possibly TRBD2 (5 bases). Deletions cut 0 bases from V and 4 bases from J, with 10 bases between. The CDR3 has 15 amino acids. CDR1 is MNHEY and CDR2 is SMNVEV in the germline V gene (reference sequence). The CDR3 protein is CASSLSRTLYNEQFF. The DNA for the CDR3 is TGTGCCAGCAGTTTATCCCGGACTTTATACAATGAGCAGTTCTTC.

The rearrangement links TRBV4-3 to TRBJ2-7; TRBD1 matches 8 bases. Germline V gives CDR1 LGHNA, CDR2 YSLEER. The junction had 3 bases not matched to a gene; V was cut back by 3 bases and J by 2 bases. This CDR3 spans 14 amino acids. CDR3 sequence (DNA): TGCGCCAGCAGCCAGGGACAGGTTGCCTACGAGCAGTACTTC. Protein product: CASSQGQVAYEQYF.